The present entry profiles one TCR beta chain with its context. These data are taken from a study of Ad26.COV2.S vaccination and SARS-CoV-2 variants. Produced via immunoSEQ multiplex PCR; TCRdb's table is partial and in-frame only. Here the sample spans approximately 150,000 clones, 86% being singletons. This TCR derives from a human donor who had recovered from COVID-19. The material sequenced was peripheral blood, taken after recovery from COVID-19.

The CDR3 region has the DNA TGTGCCAGCAGCTTCGGACGGGGGCACGAGCAGTACTTC. Translated, it gives CASSFGRGHEQYF. The chain employs TRBV7-9 and TRBJ2-7; perhaps D is TRBD1 or TRBD2 (6 bases each). The CDR3 is made up of 13 amino acids. V lost 3 bases to trimming and J lost 5 bases, with 11 bases between them. Germline V gives CDR1 SEHNR, CDR2 FQNEAQ (reference sequence).